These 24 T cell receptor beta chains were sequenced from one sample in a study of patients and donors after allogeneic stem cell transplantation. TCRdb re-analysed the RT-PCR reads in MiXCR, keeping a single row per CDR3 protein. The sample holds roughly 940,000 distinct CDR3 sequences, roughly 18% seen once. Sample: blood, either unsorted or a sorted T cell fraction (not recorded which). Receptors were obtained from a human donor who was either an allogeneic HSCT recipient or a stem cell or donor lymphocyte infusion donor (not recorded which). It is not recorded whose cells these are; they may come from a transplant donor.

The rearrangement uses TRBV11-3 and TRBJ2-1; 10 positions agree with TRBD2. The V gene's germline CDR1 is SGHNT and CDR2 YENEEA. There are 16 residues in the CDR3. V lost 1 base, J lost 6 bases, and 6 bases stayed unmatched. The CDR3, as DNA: TGTGCCAGCAGCTTAGGTCTAGCGGGGGCCTTCAATGAGCAGTTCTTC. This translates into CASSLGLAGAFNEQFF. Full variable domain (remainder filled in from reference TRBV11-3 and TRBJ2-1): EAGVVQSPRYKIIEKKQPVAFWCNPISGHNTLYWYLQNLGQGPELLIRYENEEAVDDSQLPKDRFSAERLKGVDSTLKIQPAELGDSAVYLCASSLGLAGAFNEQFFGPGTRLTVL.

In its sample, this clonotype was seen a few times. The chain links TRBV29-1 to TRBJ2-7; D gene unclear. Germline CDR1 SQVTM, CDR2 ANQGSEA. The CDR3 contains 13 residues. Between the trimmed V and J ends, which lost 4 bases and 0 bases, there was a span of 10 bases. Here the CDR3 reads CSVVEETSYEQYF. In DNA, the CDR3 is TGCAGCGTTGTTGAGGAGACCTCCTACGAGCAGTACTTC.

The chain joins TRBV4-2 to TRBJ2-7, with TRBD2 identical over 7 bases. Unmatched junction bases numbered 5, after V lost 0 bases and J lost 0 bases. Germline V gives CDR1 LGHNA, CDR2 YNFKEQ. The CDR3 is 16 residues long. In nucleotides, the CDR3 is TGTGCCAGCAGCCAAGAAGCGGGGTTACTCTCCTACGAGCAGTACTTC. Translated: CASSQEAGLLSYEQYF.

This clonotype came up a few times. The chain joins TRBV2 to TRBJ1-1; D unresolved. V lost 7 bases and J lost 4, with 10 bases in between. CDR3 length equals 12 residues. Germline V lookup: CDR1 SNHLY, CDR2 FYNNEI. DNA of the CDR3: TGTGCCAGCAAAGGTTCGGGCACTGAAGCTTTCTTT. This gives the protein CASKGSGTEAFF.

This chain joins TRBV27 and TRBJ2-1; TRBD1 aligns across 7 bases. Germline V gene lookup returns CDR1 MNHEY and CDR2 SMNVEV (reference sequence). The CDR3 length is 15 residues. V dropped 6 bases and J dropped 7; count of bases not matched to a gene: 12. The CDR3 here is CASSLPNPTGNEQFF. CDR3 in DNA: TGTGCCAGCAGCTTACCGAACCCGACAGGGAATGAGCAGTTCTTC.

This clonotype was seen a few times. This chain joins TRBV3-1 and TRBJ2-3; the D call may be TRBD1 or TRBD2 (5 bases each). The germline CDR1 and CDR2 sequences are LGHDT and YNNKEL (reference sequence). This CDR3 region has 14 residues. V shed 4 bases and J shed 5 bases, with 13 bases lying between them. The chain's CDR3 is CASSLGRGGDTQYF. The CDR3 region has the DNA TGTGCCAGCAGCCTCGGACGGGGCGGAGATACGCAGTATTTT.

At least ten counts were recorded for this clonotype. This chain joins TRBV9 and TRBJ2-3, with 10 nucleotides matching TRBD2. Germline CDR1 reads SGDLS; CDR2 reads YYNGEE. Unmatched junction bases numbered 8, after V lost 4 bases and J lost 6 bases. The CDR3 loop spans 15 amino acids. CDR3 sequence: CASSPWTSGGDTQYF. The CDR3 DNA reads TGTGCCAGCAGCCCCTGGACTAGCGGAGGGGATACGCAGTATTTT.

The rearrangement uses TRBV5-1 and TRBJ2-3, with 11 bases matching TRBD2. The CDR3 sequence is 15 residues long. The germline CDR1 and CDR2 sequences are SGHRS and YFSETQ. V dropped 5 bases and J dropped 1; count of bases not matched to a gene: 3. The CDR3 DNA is TGCGCCAGCAGACTAGCGGGGGACCGCACAGATACGCAGTATTTT. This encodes CASRLAGDRTDTQYF. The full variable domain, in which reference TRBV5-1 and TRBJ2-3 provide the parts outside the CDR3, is KAGVTQTPRYLIKTRGQQVTLSCSPISGHRSVSWYQQTPGQGLQFLFEYFSETQRNKGNFPGRFSGRQFSNSRSEMNVSTLELGDSALYLCASRLAGDRTDTQYFGPGTRLTVL.

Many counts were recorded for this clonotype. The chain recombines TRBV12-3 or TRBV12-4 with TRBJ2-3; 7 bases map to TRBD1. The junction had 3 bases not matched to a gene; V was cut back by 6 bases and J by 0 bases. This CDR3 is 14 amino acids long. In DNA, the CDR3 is TGTGCCAGCAGGACAGGGTTTAGCACAGATACGCAGTATTTT. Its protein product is CASRTGFSTDTQYF.

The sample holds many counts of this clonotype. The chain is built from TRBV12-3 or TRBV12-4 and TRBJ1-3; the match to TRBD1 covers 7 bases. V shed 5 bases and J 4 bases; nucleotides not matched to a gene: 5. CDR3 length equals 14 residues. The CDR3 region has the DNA TGTGCCAGCAGTCGACAGGGTGCCGGAAACACCATATATTTT. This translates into CASSRQGAGNTIYF.

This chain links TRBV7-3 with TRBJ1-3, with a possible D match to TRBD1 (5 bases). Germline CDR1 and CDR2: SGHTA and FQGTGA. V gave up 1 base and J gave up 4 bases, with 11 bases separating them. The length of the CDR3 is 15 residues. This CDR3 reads CASSLRGQEGNTIYF. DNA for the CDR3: TGTGCCAGCAGCTTAAGGGGCCAGGAGGGAAACACCATATATTTT.

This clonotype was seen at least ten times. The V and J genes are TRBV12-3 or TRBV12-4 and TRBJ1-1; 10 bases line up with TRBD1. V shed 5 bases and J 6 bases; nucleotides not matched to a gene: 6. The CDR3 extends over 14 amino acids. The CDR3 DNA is TGTGCCAGCAGTCCCCGACAGGGGGCGTCTGAAGCTTTCTTT. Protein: CASSPRQGASEAFF.

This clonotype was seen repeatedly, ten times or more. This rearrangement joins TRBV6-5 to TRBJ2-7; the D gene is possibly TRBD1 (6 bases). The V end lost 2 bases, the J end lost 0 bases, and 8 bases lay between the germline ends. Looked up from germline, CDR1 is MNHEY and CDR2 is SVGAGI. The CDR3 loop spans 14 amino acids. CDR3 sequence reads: CASSYGTSSYEQYF. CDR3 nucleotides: TGTGCCAGCAGTTACGGGACAAGCTCCTACGAGCAGTACTTC.

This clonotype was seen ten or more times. CDR3 amino acids: CASSRIHPGQGVYQPQHF. The CDR3 DNA is TGTGCCAGCAGTCGGATCCACCCCGGACAGGGGGTCTATCAGCCCCAGCATTTT. V gene TRBV6-1 combines with J gene TRBJ1-5; 10 bases are a match to TRBD1. J lost 5 bases, V lost 5 bases, and 15 bases had no gene match. The CDR3 is 18 residues long. Germline V CDR1 and CDR2: MNHNS, SASEGT.

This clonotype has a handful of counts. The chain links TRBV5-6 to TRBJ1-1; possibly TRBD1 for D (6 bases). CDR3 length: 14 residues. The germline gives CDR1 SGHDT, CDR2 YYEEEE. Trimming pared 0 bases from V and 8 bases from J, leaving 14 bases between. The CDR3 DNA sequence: TGTGCCAGCAGCTTGGTGTTTGGGGGCGAGGAAGCTTTCTTT. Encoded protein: CASSLVFGGEEAFF.

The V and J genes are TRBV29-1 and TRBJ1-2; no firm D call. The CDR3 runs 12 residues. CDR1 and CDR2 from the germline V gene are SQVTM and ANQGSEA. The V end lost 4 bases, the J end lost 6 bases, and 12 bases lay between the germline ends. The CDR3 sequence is CSVVNDLHGYTF. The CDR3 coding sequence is TGCAGCGTTGTTAACGATCTACATGGCTACACCTTC.

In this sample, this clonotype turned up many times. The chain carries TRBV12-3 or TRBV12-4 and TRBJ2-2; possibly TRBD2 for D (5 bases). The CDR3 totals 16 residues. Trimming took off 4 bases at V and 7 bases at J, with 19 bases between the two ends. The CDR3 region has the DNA TGTGCCAGCAGTTCCCGGACTCTCGCGGACGGCGGGGAGCTGTTTTTT. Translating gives CASSSRTLADGGELFF.

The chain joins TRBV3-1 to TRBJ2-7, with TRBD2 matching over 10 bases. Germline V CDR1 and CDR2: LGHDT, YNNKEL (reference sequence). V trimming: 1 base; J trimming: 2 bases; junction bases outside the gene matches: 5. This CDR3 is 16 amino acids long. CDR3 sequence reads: CASSQATAGGTYEQYF. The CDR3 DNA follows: TGTGCCAGCAGCCAAGCGACAGCGGGAGGGACCTACGAGCAGTACTTC.

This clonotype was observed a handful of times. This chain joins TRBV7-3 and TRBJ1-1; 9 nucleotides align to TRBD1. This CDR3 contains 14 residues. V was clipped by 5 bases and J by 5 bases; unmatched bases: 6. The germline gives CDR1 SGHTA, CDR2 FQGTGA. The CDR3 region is CASSVTGTGTEAFF. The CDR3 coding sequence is TGTGCCAGCAGCGTTACCGGGACAGGGACTGAAGCTTTCTTT.

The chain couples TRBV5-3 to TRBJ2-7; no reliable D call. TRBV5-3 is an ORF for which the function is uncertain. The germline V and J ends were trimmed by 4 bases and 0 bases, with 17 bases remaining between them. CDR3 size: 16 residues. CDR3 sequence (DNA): TGTGCCAGAAGCGGCGCGCTCGGCCTAAGCTCCTACGAGCAGTACTTC. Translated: CARSGALGLSSYEQYF.

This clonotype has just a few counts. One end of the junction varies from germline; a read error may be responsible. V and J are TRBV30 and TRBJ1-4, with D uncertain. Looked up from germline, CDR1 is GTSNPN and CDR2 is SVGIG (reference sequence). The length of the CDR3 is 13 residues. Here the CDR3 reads CAWRRVTNEKLFF. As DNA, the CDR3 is TGCGCCTGGAGGCGGGTAACTAATGAAAAACTGTTTTTT.

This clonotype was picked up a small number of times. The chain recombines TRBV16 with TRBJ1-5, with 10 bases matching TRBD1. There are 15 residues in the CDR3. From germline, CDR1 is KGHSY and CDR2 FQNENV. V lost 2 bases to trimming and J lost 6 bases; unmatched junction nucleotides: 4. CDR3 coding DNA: TGTGCCAGCAGCCAAGGGACAGGGGTCAGTCAGCCCCAGCATTTT. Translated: CASSQGTGVSQPQHF. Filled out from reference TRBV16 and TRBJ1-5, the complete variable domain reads GEEVAQTPKHLVRGEGQKAKLYCAPIKGHSYVFWYQQVLKNEFKFLISFQNENVFDETGMPKERFSAKCLPNSPCSLEIQATKLEDSAVYFCASSQGTGVSQPQHFGDGTRLSIL.

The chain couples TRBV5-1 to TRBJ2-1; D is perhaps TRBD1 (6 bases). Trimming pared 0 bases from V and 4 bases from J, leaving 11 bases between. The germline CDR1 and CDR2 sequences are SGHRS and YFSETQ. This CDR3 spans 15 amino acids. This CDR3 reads CASSLERGWYNEQFF. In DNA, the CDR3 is TGCGCCAGCAGCTTGGAGAGGGGGTGGTACAATGAGCAGTTCTTC.

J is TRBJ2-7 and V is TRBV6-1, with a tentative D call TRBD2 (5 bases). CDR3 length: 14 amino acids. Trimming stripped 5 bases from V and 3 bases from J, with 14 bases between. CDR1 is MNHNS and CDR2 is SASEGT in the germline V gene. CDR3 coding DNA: TGTGCCAGCAGTAACACCGGGATCAGCTACGAGCAGTACTTC. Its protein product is CASSNTGISYEQYF.